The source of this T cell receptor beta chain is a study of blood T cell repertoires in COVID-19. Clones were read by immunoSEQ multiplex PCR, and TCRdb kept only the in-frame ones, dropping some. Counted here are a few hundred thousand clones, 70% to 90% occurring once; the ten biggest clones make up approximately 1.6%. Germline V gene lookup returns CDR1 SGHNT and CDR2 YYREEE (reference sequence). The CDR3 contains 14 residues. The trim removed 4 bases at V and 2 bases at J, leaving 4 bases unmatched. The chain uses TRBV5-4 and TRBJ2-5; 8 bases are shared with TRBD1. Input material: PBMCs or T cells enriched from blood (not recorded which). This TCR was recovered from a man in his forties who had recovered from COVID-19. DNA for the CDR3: TGTGCCAGCAGCCCGACAGGGGCTCAAGAGACCCAGTACTTC. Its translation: CASSPTGAQETQYF. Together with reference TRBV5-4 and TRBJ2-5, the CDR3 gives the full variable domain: ETGVTQSPTHLIKTRGQQVTLRCSSQSGHNTVSWYQQALGQGPQFIFQYYREEENGRGNFPPRFSGLQFPNYSSELNVNALELDDSALYLCASSPTGAQETQYFGPGTRLLVL.